These T cell receptor beta chains were read from a single sample in a study of OX40 agonist ivuxolimab in advanced cancers. The data were produced by immunoSEQ multiplex PCR, yet TCRdb's version contains in-frame clones alone and is incomplete. Found here are over 80,000 clones, 88% of them singletons; the top ten hold about 0.8%. The sequences come from CD4+ or CD8+ T cells sorted from blood, collected in a trial of the OX40 agonist ivuxolimab. The receptor set was obtained from an adult with an advanced solid tumor such as melanoma, head and neck, liver or kidney cancer. Both conserved end residues are trimmed from each CDR3. Fields, in order: J gene, V gene, clone size, CDR3 protein. Clone size is stated in some rows and not others, as once, few, many or a class when expanded.

J: TRBJ1-4
V: TRBV15
size: NA
CDR3: ATSRAPGEKLF

J: TRBJ1-2
V: TRBV19
size: NA
CDR3: ASLPGQGRWYGYT

J: TRBJ2-5
V: TRBV7-2
size: NA
CDR3: ASSLAASGVQETQY

J: TRBJ1-6
V: TRBV28
size: NA
CDR3: ASGQGDSPLH

J: TRBJ2-3
V: TRBV6-1
size: NA
CDR3: ASSPTGFTDTQY

J: TRBJ2-1
V: TRBV19
size: NA
CDR3: ASRGLAGSENEQF

J: TRBJ2-2
V: TRBV7-3
size: NA
CDR3: ASSPGTATGELF

J: TRBJ1-2
V: TRBV19
size: NA
CDR3: ASSPSTANYGYT

J: TRBJ2-5
V: TRBV30
size: NA
CDR3: AWSAPGEVETQY

J: TRBJ1-2
V: TRBV6-5
size: NA
CDR3: ASSSRTGGIYGYT

J: TRBJ2-1
V: TRBV7-2
size: once
CDR3: ASSVTNSYNEQF

J: TRBJ2-1
V: TRBV7-3
size: NA
CDR3: ASSSGTGDEQF

J: TRBJ2-5
V: TRBV19
size: NA
CDR3: ASTPGQGARETQY

J: TRBJ1-5
V: TRBV2
size: NA
CDR3: ASSEEGGGQPQH

J: TRBJ1-1
V: TRBV5-1
size: NA
CDR3: ASRLGVVMNTEAF

J: TRBJ1-1
V: TRBV10-3
size: NA
CDR3: AIKGQGSDTEAF

J: TRBJ1-4
V: TRBV19
size: NA
CDR3: ASSLKALTGEKLF

J: TRBJ1-2
V: TRBV28
size: NA
CDR3: ASYDPGQGFYYGYT

J: TRBJ2-1
V: TRBV27
size: NA
CDR3: ASTRLRVQGKNEQF

J: TRBJ1-1
V: TRBV7-8
size: NA
CDR3: ASSLPGRMNTEAF

J: TRBJ2-7
V: TRBV19
size: NA
CDR3: ASGGQVEYEQY

J: TRBJ2-1
V: TRBV19
size: NA
CDR3: ASRTSGLTNEQF

J: TRBJ1-3
V: TRBV19
size: NA
CDR3: ASLTGSGNTIY

J: TRBJ2-1
V: TRBV7-9
size: few
CDR3: ASSPGGWYNEQF

J: TRBJ2-3
V: TRBV6-5
size: once
CDR3: ASSGQGTDTQY

J: TRBJ2-4
V: TRBV5-1
size: NA
CDR3: ASSLDRVGIQY

J: TRBJ2-5
V: TRBV7-2
size: NA
CDR3: ASSKGLAGAGETQY

J: TRBJ1-5
V: TRBV19
size: NA
CDR3: ASSAKQGTYFSNQPQH

J: TRBJ2-1
V: TRBV9
size: NA
CDR3: ASSQGLAGREMNEQF

J: TRBJ1-1
V: TRBV27
size: NA
CDR3: ASSPRTGAGGTEAF

J: TRBJ2-2
V: TRBV18
size: NA
CDR3: ASSPGQGNTGELF

J: TRBJ1-5
V: TRBV19
size: NA
CDR3: ASSASRDRGFVQPQH

J: TRBJ2-1
V: TRBV7-9
size: NA
CDR3: ASSPSFRESPYNEQF

J: TRBJ1-2
V: TRBV20-1
size: NA
CDR3: SAAERFGYT

J: TRBJ1-2
V: TRBV6-5
size: NA
CDR3: ASSYAGAGRDYGYT

J: TRBJ2-5
V: TRBV30
size: NA
CDR3: ASGMRETQY

J: TRBJ1-1
V: TRBV5-1
size: NA
CDR3: ASSLGAGYTEAF

J: TRBJ2-7
V: TRBV28
size: NA
CDR3: ASSSPSEQY

J: TRBJ1-4
V: TRBV29-1
size: NA
CDR3: SVLPGQGWGEKLF

J: TRBJ2-1
V: TRBV5-1
size: NA
CDR3: ASRPTGVSSSNEQF

J: TRBJ1-2
V: TRBV5-1
size: NA
CDR3: ASSYDGDYGYT

J: TRBJ2-5
V: TRBV11-3
size: NA
CDR3: GLVLETQY

J: TRBJ2-2
V: TRBV27
size: NA
CDR3: ASSLGRVRDTGELF

J: TRBJ2-7
V: TRBV6-1
size: once
CDR3: ASSEIGYEQY

J: TRBJ2-1
V: TRBV7-9
size: NA
CDR3: ASSPASHGREQF

J: TRBJ1-2
V: TRBV19
size: few
CDR3: ASTGQGLDYGYT

J: TRBJ1-2
V: TRBV7-9
size: NA
CDR3: ASSLGQGASYGYT

J: TRBJ1-5
V: TRBV27
size: few
CDR3: ASRRGTGEGNQPQH